The sequence of this T cell receptor beta chain was determined in a study of blood T cells in healthy people across ages. As regards this clonotype: Its antigen is as yet unknown.

Primed by a sample-barcoded 5' primer and a J-beta primer mix, a second PCR proceeded for 7 to 11 cycles. Each cDNA molecule was tagged by a template-switch adaptor that had 12 random nucleotides. TCRdb analysed the 5' RACE reads with MiXCR anew, one entry per CDR3 protein. Of about 570,000 distinct CDR3 sequences in the sample, 25% to 30% were seen once. CDR3 size: 14 residues. V lost 6 bases and J 0 bases, leaving 14 bases between the germline ends. Per germline, CDR1 DFQATT and CDR2 SNEGSKA (reference sequence). Study findings and constraints: The long-lived group displayed more naive CD4+ cells, plus higher diversity, than the aged donors did.

The sequence derives from a woman in her seventies in good health. The specimen was blood. The V and J genes are TRBV20-1 and TRBJ2-5, with a weak D call TRBD1 (6 bases). CDR3 loop: CSATWDTYQETQYF. CDR3 nucleotide sequence: TGCAGTGCAACCTGGGACACGTACCAAGAGACCCAGTACTTC.